The source of this TCR beta chain is a study of shared clonotypes between healthy human individuals. The study's findings and limits: Among non-shared clonotypes, generation probabilities were lower than among those shared by all four donors. Naive CD4 clonotypes overlapped across several donors at about 5.3%.

Comments on this clone: Its antigen is still unknown.

The J segment lost 7 bases and the V segment lost 0 bases, leaving 8 bases of the junction unmatched. The germline CDR1 and CDR2 sequences are WNHNN and SYGVQD (reference sequence). The CDR3 is 15 residues long. Genomic DNA (from each subset) was split evenly across several immunoSEQ plates. Profiled with immunoSEQ multiplex PCR; TCRdb holds only in-frame clones, not every one. The profile shows 1,500,000 or so clones, approximately 98.5% of them singletons. Sample: naive CD4+ T cells sorted from blood. Specified subset: CD45RA+ positively selected. The clonotype comes from a man aged 25 to 45 in good health. The chain has TRBV10-1 and TRBJ2-7, with 8 bases that match TRBD2. The CDR3 nucleotides are TGCGCCAGCAGTGAGTCGGACGGGAGGGTTGGGGAGCAGTACTTC. It specifies CASSESDGRVGEQYF.